This T cell receptor beta chain derives from a study of blood T cell repertoires in COVID-19. Overall study: PBMCs, B-cell-depleted T cells, or T cells provided the cDNA or gDNA that made up the material.

Authors' processing steps: How many nucleated cells were present was estimated from reference gene primer amplification. Assay used: immunoSEQ multiplex PCR; TCRdb lists only in-frame clones, some missing. V and J calls and clone size are given by that table; D and trimming were obtained from the DNA. The top ten hold around 5.1% of the sample, which has fewer than 200,000 clones, 65% to 85% seen once. Per germline, CDR1 LNHDA and CDR2 SQIVND (reference sequence). The CDR3 contains 13 residues. V shed 8 bases and J shed 9 bases, with 17 bases lying between them. Allocation to cohorts depended on clinical history reported by the participants.

The gene calls are TRBV19 and TRBJ1-5; D perhaps matches TRBD1 (6 bases). Sequencing was carried out using PBMCs or T cells enriched from blood (not recorded which). This sequence originates from a middle-aged woman with acute COVID-19. The CDR3 region is CASSPDGTWPQHF. The CDR3 region has the DNA TGTGCCAGTTCTCCAGACGGGACATGGCCCCAGCATTTT.